This paragraph covers one T cell receptor beta chain sequence. Its antigen is currently unknown. This specimen belongs to a study of blood T cells in healthy people across ages. Broader study findings: Total diversity from one million sequenced T cells was likely underestimated.

Combining a sample-barcoded 5' primer with a J-beta primer mix, a second PCR ran for 7 to 11 cycles. A single record per CDR3 protein comes from TCRdb applying MiXCR to the 5' RACE reads. The sample comprises 750,000 to 950,000 distinct CDR3 sequences, roughly 24% of which are singletons, and over 2.5% rests with the top ten. This CDR3 contains 15 residues. V lost 0 bases, J lost 8 bases, and 12 bases lay in between. Germline CDR1 reads SGHRS; CDR2 reads YFSETQ. These sequences were also reported in another study, on T cells of mothers and their children. As that report states: Similar effects of thymic selection on TCR recombination output were recorded in related and unrelated pairs. It was related mother-child pairs that showed slightly higher overlap than unrelated pairs, without reaching significance. The authors detected no persistent microchimeric T cell clones.

The genes are TRBV5-1 and TRBJ1-6; D gene ambiguous. Material: blood. This TCR was recovered from a boy aged 10-17 years in good health. CDR3 coding DNA: TGCGCCAGCAGCTTGGCCGGGGTTGTGTATTCACCCCTCCACTTT. Amino acid sequence: CASSLAGVVYSPLHF.